A selection of T cell receptor beta chains follows, all from one sample in a study of CD8+CD57+ T cells in acquired aplastic anemia. In TCRdb, the reads were re-called with MiXCR into one record per CDR3 protein. The sample holds roughly 40,000 distinct CDR3 sequences, about 65% seen once. The sequenced sample consisted of sorted CD4+, CD8+, or CD8+CD57+ T cells (not recorded which) from PBMCs. All receptors come from a human donor in good health, serving as a control. CDR3s include the opening cysteine and the closing phenylalanine or tryptophan. Fields, in order: J gene, V gene, D gene, clone size, CDR3 DNA, CDR3 protein. A D gene is named only where the DNA matches it firmly. Size is omitted from some rows. Given values are once, few, many or a class for expanded clones.

>TRBJ2-3|TRBV4-1|TRBD2|many
TGCGCCAGCAGCCAAGATGCAGCGGGGGGGCCCGAAGATACGCAGTATTTT
CASSQDAAGGPEDTQYF
>TRBJ1-1|TRBV4-1|-|once
TGCGCCAGCCGTCAGGCTATGGGAACTGAAGCTTTCTTT
CASRQAMGTEAFF
>TRBJ2-7|TRBV29-1|TRBD1|many
TGCAGCGCAAGGACAGGGGGCGCGGGCGAGCAGTACTTC
CSARTGGAGEQYF
>TRBJ1-1|TRBV12-3/TRBV12-4|-|-
TGTGCCAGCGTCAGGGAGAACACTGAAGCTTTCTTT
CASVRENTEAFF
>TRBJ1-2|TRBV7-2|TRBD1|-
TGTGCCAGCAGCTTAGTGACAGGGGGTCGTGGCTACACCTTC
CASSLVTGGRGYTF
>TRBJ1-1|TRBV6-1|TRBD1|-
TGTGCCAGCAGAGGGACAGAGAACACTGAAGCTTTCTTT
CASRGTENTEAFF
>TRBJ1-3|TRBV28|-|many
TGTGCCAGCACTACCCTCCCCGGCGGGCTCGGATATTTT
CASTTLPGGLGYF
>TRBJ2-7|TRBV19|-|-
TGTGCCAGTAGTATAGGTTTCGGCGAGCAGTACTTC
CASSIGFGEQYF
>TRBJ1-2|TRBV7-8|-|few
TGTGCCAGCAGCTTAGGGTCTATCAGTAACTATGGCTACACCTTC
CASSLGSISNYGYTF
>TRBJ2-5|TRBV10-3|TRBD2|-
TGTGCCATCAGTGTGGGGACTACCTCGAGGGAGACCCAGTACTTC
CAISVGTTSRETQYF
>TRBJ2-1|TRBV11-3|TRBD1|many
TGTGCCAGCAGCCAGGGGGACACACTTGGTCCGTTCTTC
CASSQGDTLGPFF
>TRBJ2-5|TRBV5-4|-|many
TGTGCCAGCAGCCTACTCCAGGGAGACCAAGAGACCCAGTACTTC
CASSLLQGDQETQYF
>TRBJ1-1|TRBV2|-|-
TGTGCCAGCACCGACACGGGTTGGGACACTGAAGCTTTCTTT
CASTDTGWDTEAFF
>TRBJ1-1|TRBV19|TRBD1|-
TGTGCCAGCAGCTTAGGGGACCGGGACAGTGAAGCTTTCTTT
CASSLGDRDSEAFF
>TRBJ2-3|TRBV24-1|TRBD1|-
TGTGCCACCAGTGAGGGCAGGGGGACAGATACGCAGTATTTT
CATSEGRGTDTQYF
>TRBJ2-3|TRBV20-1|TRBD2|-
TGCAGTGCTAGATCCGAGGCGGGGGGGACAGATACGCAGTATTTT
CSARSEAGGTDTQYF
>TRBJ2-3|TRBV19|TRBD1|-
TGTGCCAGTACCCGCACAGGGGTTAGCACAGATACGCAGTATTTT
CASTRTGVSTDTQYF
>TRBJ1-2|TRBV20-1|TRBD1|-
TGCAGTGCTAGTCGCTCCGGGACAGACTATGGCTACACCTTC
CSASRSGTDYGYTF
>TRBJ2-5|TRBV10-3|TRBD2|-
TGTGCCATCAGTGAGTCTCTAGCGGGGCAAGAGACCCAGTACTTC
CAISESLAGQETQYF
>TRBJ2-3|TRBV19|-|-
TGTGCCGGTAGAACGAGGGGCGGCACAGATACGCAGTATTTT
CAGRTRGGTDTQYF
>TRBJ1-3|TRBV25-1|TRBD1|once
TGTGCCAGCAGTCTCCCTGGAGTCAGGGGGGACACCATATATTTT
CASSLPGVRGDTIYF
>TRBJ1-6|TRBV28|-|many
TGTGCCAGCAGTTTAGCCAGGGGCGTTAATTCACCCCTCCACTTT
CASSLARGVNSPLHF
>TRBJ1-3|TRBV15|-|-
TGTGCCACCAGCAGAAGGTCCGGAAACACCATATATTTT
CATSRRSGNTIYF
>TRBJ2-5|TRBV7-6|-|once
TGTGCCAGCAGCTTCACAGGAATCCAAGAGACCCAGTACTTC
CASSFTGIQETQYF
>TRBJ1-2|TRBV2|-|many
TGTGCCAGCAGTGAAGGGGGGGCAGTGGAAGACTATGGCTACACCTTC
CASSEGGAVEDYGYTF
>TRBJ2-1|TRBV15|-|-
TGTGCCACCAAATTACAGGGCGGGAATGAGCAGTTCTTC
CATKLQGGNEQFF
>TRBJ2-7|TRBV5-4|-|-
TGTGCCAGCAGCTTGCGTGCTTCTGGATGGTCCCAAGCCTCCTACGAGCAGTACTTC
CASSLRASGWSQASYEQYF
>TRBJ2-7|TRBV20-1|TRBD2|-
TGCAGTGCTAGTGAAGGGACTAGCGGGCGCTCCTACGAGCAGTACTTC
CSASEGTSGRSYEQYF
>TRBJ2-1|TRBV11-1|-|-
TGTGCCAGCAGCTTAATCGGTGTGGGAAGGGATGAGCAATTCTTC
CASSLIGVGRDEQFF
>TRBJ2-1|TRBV20-1|TRBD1|-
TGCAGTGCTCCGACCGGGACAGGGACCAATGAGCAGTTCTTC
CSAPTGTGTNEQFF
>TRBJ2-3|TRBV20-1|TRBD2|many
TGCAGTGCTAGATCCGGGACTAGCGGGGGGGCTAGCACAGATACGCAGTATTTT
CSARSGTSGGASTDTQYF
>TRBJ2-3|TRBV12-3/TRBV12-4|TRBD1|-
TGTGCCAGCAGCAAAAACAGGGGAGATACGCAGTATTTT
CASSKNRGDTQYF
>TRBJ2-7|TRBV12-5|-|-
TGTGCTAGTGTTCTCGCAGGGGAGGCCTACGAGCAGTACTTC
CASVLAGEAYEQYF
>TRBJ1-4|TRBV12-3/TRBV12-4|TRBD1|many
TGTGCCAGCAGTTTAACAGGGGGCATAAGATTGGAAAAACTGTTTTTT
CASSLTGGIRLEKLFF
>TRBJ2-3|TRBV20-1|-|-
TGCAGTGCTAGAGATGAGGGTACAGATACGCAGTATTTT
CSARDEGTDTQYF
>TRBJ2-5|TRBV5-4|TRBD2|-
TGTGCCAGCAGCTTGGTGCTAGCGGGGGGAAAAGAGACCCAGTACTTC
CASSLVLAGGKETQYF
>TRBJ1-2|TRBV29-1|-|-
TGCAGCGTTGTCCACAGCTATGGCTACACCTTC
CSVVHSYGYTF
>TRBJ1-6|TRBV10-3|-|-
TGTGCCATCAGTGAGTCCACAGGCCCTCCGACACCCCTCCACTTT
CAISESTGPPTPLHF
>TRBJ2-3|TRBV24-1|-|-
TGTGCCACCAGTGAATACGGACGCACAGATACGCAGTATTTT
CATSEYGRTDTQYF
>TRBJ2-7|TRBV15|-|few
TGTGCCACCAGCAGAGCAGGGGTTGGCGACGAGCAGTACTTC
CATSRAGVGDEQYF
>TRBJ1-1|TRBV29-1|-|-
TGCAGCGTTGTGAAGGACACTGAAGCTTTCTTT
CSVVKDTEAFF
>TRBJ2-5|TRBV4-2|-|many
TGTGCCAGCAGCCGCCACTCGGTCGGGGGACAAGAGACCCAGTACTTC
CASSRHSVGGQETQYF
>TRBJ2-5|TRBV7-3|-|-
TGTGCCAGCAGCTTAGACAGAAAAGAGACCCAGTACTTC
CASSLDRKETQYF
>TRBJ2-7|TRBV15|-|few
TGTGCCACCAGCAGAGAGGGGAGCTACGAGCAGTACTTC
CATSREGSYEQYF
>TRBJ2-5|TRBV3-1|TRBD1|many
TGTGCCAGCAGCCCTGACAGGGATCAAGAGACCCAGTACTTC
CASSPDRDQETQYF